This is a list of T cell receptor beta chains from one sample in a study of Graves' ophthalmopathy and Graves' hyperthyroidism. TCRdb analysed the multiplex PCR reads with MiXCR anew, one entry per CDR3 protein. Here the sample spans around 170,000 distinct CDR3 sequences, under 40% being singletons. The sequenced material came from peripheral blood. The receptors derive from a woman aged 40 to 50 with Graves' ophthalmopathy. CDR3s include the opening cysteine and the closing phenylalanine or tryptophan. A D gene is named only where the DNA matches it firmly. The size of a clone is reported for some rows only, either as once, few or many, or as a class for expanded clones.

V,size,D,J,CDR3,DNA
TRBV6-2/TRBV6-3,many,TRBD1,TRBJ1-5,CASGLRQGVGNQPQHF,TGTGCCAGCGGATTACGACAGGGGGTGGGCAATCAGCCCCAGCATTTT
TRBV6-1,many,.,TRBJ1-5,CASSDAGHSNQPQHF,TGTGCCAGCAGTGATGCAGGGCATAGCAATCAGCCCCAGCATTTT
TRBV3-1,many,TRBD1,TRBJ1-2,CASSHGTGTAGYTF,TGTGCCAGCAGCCACGGGACAGGGACGGCTGGCTACACCTTC
TRBV6-2/TRBV6-3,.,TRBD2,TRBJ2-5,CASSYPSGLETQYF,TGTGCCAGCAGTTACCCTAGCGGGTTGGAGACCCAGTACTTC
TRBV19,many,.,TRBJ2-2,CASSERDGELFF,TGTGCCAGTAGTGAGCGAGACGGGGAGCTGTTTTTT
TRBV25-1,.,TRBD2,TRBJ2-7,CVSRAGGRSEQYF,TGTGTCAGCAGGGCGGGGGGCCGCTCTGAGCAGTACTTC
TRBV4-1,.,TRBD2,TRBJ2-5,CASSGRLAGGRGQETQYF,TGCGCCAGCAGCGGGCGGCTAGCGGGAGGCCGGGGCCAAGAGACCCAGTACTTC
TRBV6-5,many,TRBD1,TRBJ2-7,CASRTVRTGGSYEQYF,TGTGCCAGCAGAACGGTCCGGACAGGGGGGTCCTACGAGCAGTACTTC
TRBV20-1,.,TRBD2,TRBJ2-7,CSAPLAGGIYEQYF,TGCAGTGCTCCCCTAGCGGGAGGGATTTACGAGCAGTACTTC
TRBV28,many,.,TRBJ1-5,CASKPRAGEGLSQPQHF,TGTGCCAGCAAACCAAGGGCAGGGGAAGGTTTAAGTCAGCCCCAGCATTTT
TRBV6-2/TRBV6-3,.,.,TRBJ2-2,CASSSGPPGSGPSGELFF,TGTGCCAGCAGTTCGGGGCCCCCCGGTAGCGGCCCCAGCGGGGAGCTGTTTTTT
TRBV6-2/TRBV6-3,many,.,TRBJ1-5,CASSSFGIDNQPQHF,TGTGCCAGCAGTTCCTTCGGGATCGACAATCAGCCCCAGCATTTT
TRBV20-1,.,.,TRBJ2-7,CSASLQAGSYEQYF,TGCAGTGCTAGCCTACAGGCTGGGTCCTACGAGCAGTACTTC
TRBV24-1,many,TRBD2,TRBJ2-2,CATRTGGPSTGELFF,TGTGCCACCAGGACGGGGGGGCCAAGCACCGGGGAGCTGTTTTTT
TRBV20-1,many,.,TRBJ1-1,CSGYEEFTTEAFF,TGCAGTGGATATGAGGAATTCACTACTGAAGCTTTCTTT
TRBV7-8,.,.,TRBJ2-2,CASSLMGSGELFF,TGTGCCAGCAGCTTAATGGGGTCCGGGGAGCTGTTTTTT
TRBV6-1,many,.,TRBJ1-2,CASSQDARYGYTF,TGTGCCAGCAGCCAGGACGCGCGCTATGGCTACACCTTC
TRBV27,many,.,TRBJ2-2,CASRAVIGELFF,TGTGCCAGCAGGGCCGTAATCGGGGAGCTGTTTTTT
TRBV6-5,many,TRBD2,TRBJ2-7,CASSLSGDYEQYF,TGTGCCAGCAGTTTGAGCGGGGATTACGAGCAGTACTTC
TRBV6-2/TRBV6-3,.,.,TRBJ2-5,CASSDLGLPDGETQYF,TGTGCCAGCAGTGACTTGGGACTCCCGGACGGGGAGACCCAGTACTTC
TRBV27,many,.,TRBJ2-7,CASSLLTGAGYEQYF,TGTGCCAGCAGTTTACTTACGGGAGCTGGCTACGAGCAGTACTTC
TRBV6-2/TRBV6-3,many,.,TRBJ1-1,CATSDPGRTEAFF,TGTGCCACCTCTGACCCGGGGCGGACTGAAGCTTTCTTT
TRBV27,many,.,TRBJ1-5,CASGEILQPQHF,TGTGCCAGCGGCGAGATCTTACAGCCCCAGCATTTT
TRBV28,many,TRBD1,TRBJ2-2,CASKHGLIQGSGELFF,TGTGCCAGCAAACACGGACTGATACAGGGGTCAGGGGAGCTGTTTTTT
TRBV28,many,.,TRBJ2-7,CASSLISGFHEQYF,TGTGCCAGCAGTTTAATCAGTGGTTTTCACGAGCAGTACTTC
TRBV7-6,many,.,TRBJ2-5,CASSLGPEQETQYF,TGTGCCAGCAGCTTAGGTCCAGAACAAGAGACCCAGTACTTC
TRBV6-2/TRBV6-3,many,TRBD2,TRBJ2-2,CASKPPRLALSPGELFF,TGTGCCAGCAAACCACCCCGACTAGCCTTATCCCCCGGGGAGCTGTTTTTT
TRBV12-3/TRBV12-4,once,.,TRBJ2-7,CASSPRAGSEQYF,TGTGCCAGCAGCCCACGGGCGGGTAGCGAGCAGTACTTC
TRBV27,many,.,TRBJ1-6,CASSPTGSYNSPLHF,TGTGCCAGCAGTCCCACAGGGTCCTATAATTCACCCCTCCACTTT
TRBV28,.,TRBD2,TRBJ2-7,CASSAGLAETYEQYF,TGTGCCAGCAGTGCGGGACTAGCGGAAACGTACGAGCAGTACTTC
TRBV12-3/TRBV12-4,.,.,TRBJ1-5,CASSRQIRQPQHF,TGTGCCAGCAGTAGACAGATCCGCCAGCCCCAGCATTTT
TRBV15,many,.,TRBJ1-5,CATSRARGDNQPQHF,TGTGCCACCAGCAGGGCCCGGGGGGATAATCAGCCCCAGCATTTT
TRBV12-3/TRBV12-4,many,TRBD1,TRBJ2-5,CASTRGTGSQETQYF,TGTGCCAGCACCAGGGGGACAGGGTCGCAAGAGACCCAGTACTTC
TRBV7-2,.,TRBD1,TRBJ1-5,CASSQGGGNQPQHF,TGTGCCAGCAGCCAGGGGGGCGGAAATCAGCCCCAGCATTTT
TRBV18,many,.,TRBJ1-1,CASSPQLNTEAFF,TGTGCCAGCTCCCCCCAACTGAACACTGAAGCTTTCTTT
TRBV7-2,.,.,TRBJ2-7,CASSLRASTYEQYF,TGTGCCAGCAGCTTACGGGCCTCCACCTACGAGCAGTACTTC
TRBV12-3/TRBV12-4,many,.,TRBJ1-1,CASSPGLEQAFF,TGTGCCAGCAGTCCCGGACTCGAACAAGCTTTCTTT
TRBV5-1,many,.,TRBJ1-1,CASSLGQAPLKTEAFF,TGCGCCAGCAGCTTGGGCCAGGCCCCCCTGAAGACTGAAGCTTTCTTT
TRBV20-1,many,.,TRBJ1-5,CSAQETVPENQPQHF,TGCAGTGCCCAAGAGACAGTCCCCGAGAATCAGCCCCAGCATTTT
TRBV10-3,.,TRBD1,TRBJ1-2,CAAVGQGGGYTF,TGTGCCGCCGTGGGACAGGGAGGCGGCTACACCTTC
TRBV7-3,.,TRBD1,TRBJ2-6,CASSPSDRAGANVLTF,TGTGCCAGCAGCCCTTCGGACAGGGCTGGGGCCAACGTCCTGACTTTC
TRBV20-1,.,.,TRBJ1-1,CSARYREGTEAFF,TGCAGTGCGCGGTACAGGGAGGGCACTGAAGCTTTCTTT
TRBV2,many,.,TRBJ1-2,CASSDERIGGYTF,TGTGCCAGCAGTGATGAGCGCATAGGGGGCTACACCTTC
TRBV18,once,TRBD1,TRBJ2-5,CASHRDRGQETQYF,TGTGCCAGCCACCGGGACAGGGGGCAAGAGACCCAGTACTTC
TRBV5-8,.,.,TRBJ2-5,CASSTSGSPWGDQYF,TGTGCCAGCAGCACAAGCGGGTCCCCGTGGGGGGACCAGTACTTC